Listed here are 6 T cell receptor beta chains from one sample, sequenced in a study of CDR3 diversity in severe acne. One entry per CDR3 protein results from TCRdb running MiXCR on the PCR reads. Among around 94,000 distinct CDR3 sequences listed, 51% were seen once. Sequenced input: blood. The receptors were gathered from a male donor with acne.

The V call is TRBV11-1, the J call TRBJ2-7, with 8 bases fitting TRBD1. The CDR3 covers 16 residues. CDR1 and CDR2 from the germline V gene are SGHAT and FQDESV (reference sequence). The V gene end was trimmed by 1 base and the J gene end by 3 bases; junction bases not matched to a gene: 8. The CDR3 DNA follows: TGTGCCAGCAGCTTAGGGCGGGACAGGAGGAACTACGAGCAGTACTTC. It is translated as CASSLGRDRRNYEQYF.

A few counts support this clonotype. The rearrangement links TRBV3-1 to TRBJ1-2, with D uncertain. The CDR3 totals 13 residues. V dropped 0 bases and J dropped 8 bases, with 10 bases sitting between them. In germline, CDR1 is LGHDT, CDR2 YNNKEL (reference sequence). The CDR3 bases are TGTGCCAGCAGCCAAGACGGTGGTCGCGGCTACACCTTC. It codes for CASSQDGGRGYTF.

V and J are TRBV6-2 or TRBV6-3 and TRBJ1-3, with TRBD1 as a possible D gene (6 bases). The germline V and J ends were trimmed by 5 bases and 10 bases, with 9 bases remaining between them. Germline V CDR1 and CDR2: MNHEY, SVGEGT. The CDR3 covers 11 residues. In nucleotides, the CDR3 is TGTGCCAGCAGTGGGGGCTGGACCATATATTTT. It yields the protein CASSGGWTIYF.

In this sample, this clonotype turned up many times. The chain uses TRBV20-1 and TRBJ2-5; no definite D call. Trimming took off 3 bases at V and 2 bases at J, with 19 bases between the two ends. The CDR3 loop spans 16 amino acids. Per germline, CDR1 DFQATT and CDR2 SNEGSKA (reference sequence). The CDR3 DNA reads as TGCAGTGCTAGCGATCCGTTTGGCGGAGCACAAGAGACCCAGTACTTC. Amino acids: CSASDPFGGAQETQYF.

This clonotype was observed many times. V is TRBV5-1 and J is TRBJ1-5; tentatively, D is TRBD1 (5 bases). This CDR3 has 14 amino acids. V gave up 0 bases and J gave up 5 bases, with 9 bases separating them. In germline, CDR1 is SGHRS, CDR2 YFSETQ. In DNA form, the CDR3 reads TGCGCCAGCAGCTTGGGGCAGGGTGATCAGCCCCAGCATTTT. Translation: CASSLGQGDQPQHF.

This clonotype was seen only a few times. The J gene is TRBJ1-3, the V gene TRBV25-1, with a tentative D call TRBD1 (6 bases). There are 14 residues in the CDR3. Germline V lookup: CDR1 MGHDK, CDR2 SYGVNS. V lost 6 bases, J lost 0 bases, and 9 bases lay in between. The CDR3 nucleotides read TGTGCCAGCAGGGACAGAATCTCTGGAAACACCATATATTTT. It is translated as CASRDRISGNTIYF.